One sample yielded the 28 T cell receptor beta chains listed below, sequenced in a study of control samples from healthy donors and cancer patients. Clones were sequenced by immunoSEQ multiplex PCR, and TCRdb holds only the in-frame ones, with some missing. The data contain about 160,000 clones, 80% to 95% of them singletons. Material: blood. The receptors shown here come from a woman aged 60-75 years in good health.

The chain uses TRBV7-2 and TRBJ1-6; D gene ambiguous. The CDR3 is 12 residues long. V lost 6 bases to trimming and J lost 5 bases, with 5 bases between them. Per germline, CDR1 SGHTA and CDR2 FQGNSA. In DNA form, the CDR3 reads TGTGCCAGCAGGACTAATAATTCACCCCTCCACTTT. This encodes CASRTNNSPLHF. Combining the CDR3 with reference TRBV7-2 and TRBJ1-6 gives the whole variable domain GAGVSQSPSNKVTEKGKDVELRCDPISGHTALYWYRQSLGQGLEFLIYFQGNSAPDKSGLPSDRFSAERTGGSVSTLTIQRTQQEDSAVYLCASRTNNSPLHFGNGTRLTVT.

V and J are TRBV18 and TRBJ2-7; 9 bases line up with TRBD1. The CDR3 has 15 amino acids. From germline, CDR1 is KGHSH and CDR2 LQKENI. Trimming at V came to 2 bases and at J to 3 bases, leaving 5 bases not matched to a gene. For the CDR3, the DNA is TGTGCCAGCTCACCAGTGAGACAGGGGGTCTACGAGCAGTACTTC. It translates to CASSPVRQGVYEQYF.

The CDR3 region has the DNA TGTGCCAGCAGCCGCCTCCGGGGAGGGGAGCTGTTTTTT. This sequence encodes CASSRLRGGELFF. The gene calls are TRBV3-1 (or the pseudogene TRBV3-2) and TRBJ2-2; D possibly corresponds to TRBD2 (5 bases). The CDR3 runs to 13 residues. Deletions cut 4 bases from V and 8 bases from J, with 11 bases between. Germline V gene sequence: CDR1 LGHDT, CDR2 YNNKEL (reference sequence).

The rearrangement links TRBV20-1 to TRBJ1-2; D is undetermined. Trimming removed 3 bases at V and 5 bases at J, with 10 bases between. Per germline, CDR1 DFQATT and CDR2 SNEGSKA (reference sequence). The CDR3 runs to 12 residues. The chain's CDR3 is CSASGAKYGYTF. CDR3 bases: TGCAGTGCTAGTGGCGCGAAGTATGGCTACACCTTC.

The gene calls are TRBV11-1 and TRBJ2-3; D gene unclear. Trimming shortened V by 5 bases and J by 7 bases, and 10 bases separated the two germline ends. This CDR3 is 12 amino acids long. Germline V lookup: CDR1 SGHAT, CDR2 FQDESV (reference sequence). The CDR3 DNA is TGTGCCAGCAGCCGACCCGATAATACGCAGTATTTT. It is translated as CASSRPDNTQYF.

The DNA for the CDR3 is TGTGCCAGCAGCGAAGGGACAGGGGAAAGGGATGAGCAGTTCTTC. Translated, it gives CASSEGTGERDEQFF. The rearrangement links TRBV7-9 to TRBJ2-1, with 10 bases that match TRBD1. Looked up from germline, CDR1 is SEHNR and CDR2 is FQNEAQ (reference sequence). The CDR3 consists of 15 residues. Losses at the gene ends were 5 bases for V and 8 bases for J; bases not matched to a gene: 9.

V is TRBV6-4 and J is TRBJ2-1; a possible D gene is TRBD1 (6 bases). This CDR3 is built from 14 residues. Trimming stripped 3 bases from V and 6 bases from J, with 12 bases between. Looked up from germline, CDR1 is MRHNA and CDR2 is SNTAGT. This CDR3 reads CASSEQGMGNEQFF. CDR3 DNA sequence: TGTGCCAGCAGTGAACAGGGTATGGGCAATGAGCAGTTCTTC.

Relative to its sample, this clone is medium-sized. V and J are TRBV15 and TRBJ1-2; TRBD1 matches 9 bases. The ends lost 8 bases at V and 6 bases at J; junction bases unmatched: 10. The CDR3 loop spans 14 amino acids. Germline CDR1 LNHNV, CDR2 YYDKDF (reference sequence). The CDR3 DNA reads TGTGCCACCGCCCCTCAGGACAGGGGCCATGGCTACACCTTC. Translating gives CATAPQDRGHGYTF.

This clone was picked up one time. The chain links TRBV6-2 or TRBV6-3 to TRBJ1-5; 7 nucleotides agree with TRBD1. Trimming took 2 bases from V and 4 from J; bases not matched to a gene: 5. The CDR3 runs to 15 residues. Germline loops: CDR1 MNHEY, CDR2 SVGEGT. CDR3 sequence: CASSYGGQANQPQHF. The CDR3 DNA follows: TGTGCCAGCAGTTACGGCGGACAGGCTAATCAGCCCCAGCATTTT.

The J gene is TRBJ1-6, the V gene TRBV7-2, with 8 bases fitting TRBD1. Germline V gives CDR1 SGHTA, CDR2 FQGNSA. V lost 8 bases and J lost 9; bases outside the gene matches: 21. This CDR3 is 18 amino acids long. CDR3 DNA sequence: TGTGCCAGCGCCCCCAACGGGAGGACAGGGCCATTCTTTTCACCCCTCCACTTT. Translating it yields CASAPNGRTGPFFSPLHF.

The chain employs TRBV19 and TRBJ1-4; tentatively, D is TRBD1 (5 bases). Deletions cut 2 bases from V and 8 bases from J, with 12 bases between. Per the germline V gene, CDR1 is LNHDA and CDR2 is SQIVND (reference sequence). The CDR3 has 14 residues. The CDR3 DNA follows: TGTGCCAGTAGTATATGGGACGTTCTGGAAAAACTGTTTTTT. Its translation: CASSIWDVLEKLFF.

The DNA of the CDR3 is TGCGCCAGCAGCCGAGGGAGCACTGAAGCTTTCTTT. Residues: CASSRGSTEAFF. V and J are TRBV10-2 and TRBJ1-1; D remains unclear. Trimming cost V 6 bases and J 4 bases, with 9 bases left between them. The CDR3 has 12 residues. Germline CDR1 WSHSY, CDR2 SAAADI.

The chain recombines TRBV28 with TRBJ2-1; the match to TRBD1 covers 12 bases. V lost 4 bases to trimming and J lost 3 bases; unmatched junction nucleotides: 10. CDR1 MDHEN and CDR2 SYDVKM come from the germline V gene. This CDR3 has 18 amino acids. The CDR3 coding sequence is TGTGCCAGCAGTTCCAGGGACAGGGGGCTCGTTTTCTACAATGAGCAGTTCTTC. It is translated as CASSSRDRGLVFYNEQFF.

The J gene is TRBJ1-5, the V gene TRBV5-6, with a possible D match to TRBD1 (6 bases). This CDR3 comprises 14 residues. The germline gives CDR1 SGHDT, CDR2 YYEEEE. V lost 0 bases and J lost 9, with 13 bases in between. Here the CDR3 DNA reads TGTGCCAGCAGCTTGGAACAGGGCCGGGGGCCCCAGCATTTT. Encoded protein: CASSLEQGRGPQHF. The whole variable domain, remainder taken from reference TRBV5-6 and TRBJ1-5, is DAGVTQSPTHLIKTRGQQVTLRCSPKSGHDTVSWYQQALGQGPQFIFQYYEEEERQRGNFPDRFSGHQFPNYSSELNVNALLLGDSALYLCASSLEQGRGPQHFGDGTRLSIL.

The J gene is TRBJ1-2, the V gene TRBV5-6; D unresolved. Germline CDR1 is SGHDT and CDR2 is YYEEEE. The CDR3 has 13 residues. With 1 base removed from V and 4 bases from J, the gap between germline ends came to 8 bases. The CDR3 spells CASSLPISYGYTF. CDR3 coding DNA: TGTGCCAGCAGCTTGCCGATCTCCTATGGCTACACCTTC.

This clone was seen once. The rearrangement joins TRBV7-7 to TRBJ1-1; D is unresolved. With 5 bases removed from V and 11 bases from J, the gap between germline ends came to 6 bases. Germline lookup yields CDR1 SSHAT and CDR2 FNYEAQ (reference sequence). There are 9 residues in the CDR3. CDR3 sequence (DNA): TGTGCCAGCAGCCCTCGGGCTTTCTTT. As protein: CASSPRAFF.

The CDR3 DNA reads as TGTGCCAGCAGCGTAGGTTACCTTGTAGACACTGAAGCTTTCTTT. As protein: CASSVGYLVDTEAFF. The V call is TRBV9, the J call TRBJ1-1; D is unresolved. CDR3 length equals 15 residues. CDR1 is SGDLS and CDR2 is YYNGEE in the germline V gene. The germline V and J ends were trimmed by 0 bases and 3 bases, with 12 bases remaining between them.

The chain is built from TRBV6-5 and TRBJ2-1, with D hard to call. Trimming removed 5 bases from V and 7 bases from J, with 12 bases in between. This CDR3 is 13 amino acids long. CDR1 is MNHEY and CDR2 is SVGAGI in the germline V gene. The CDR3 spells CASSQPPVNEQFF. The CDR3 nucleotides are TGTGCCAGCAGTCAACCCCCGGTGAATGAGCAGTTCTTC.

This chain links TRBV7-2 with TRBJ1-2; D is perhaps TRBD1 (5 bases). Germline-derived CDR1 and CDR2 are SGHTA and FQGNSA. The CDR3 runs to 15 residues. V was cut by 0 bases and J by 5 bases, with 13 bases left in between. DNA of the CDR3: TGTGCCAGCAGCTTAGCGGGACGTAGAGTTTATGGCTACACCTTC. Its translation is CASSLAGRRVYGYTF.

With regard to this clone: A junction boundary mismatches the germline segment, possibly from a read error. This chain joins TRBV20-1 and TRBJ1-3; D gene unclear. Germline assignment: CDR1 DFQATT and CDR2 SNEGSKA (reference sequence). The CDR3 loop spans 11 amino acids. CDR3 protein: CSTASGNTIYF. DNA of the CDR3: TGTTCTACGGCGTCCGGAAACACCATATATTTT.

The chain uses TRBV7-4 and TRBJ1-3; D is uncertain. The germline V gene encodes CDR1 SGHVT and CDR2 SQSDAQ. The germline V and J ends were trimmed by 1 base and 3 bases, with 7 bases remaining between them. This CDR3 comprises 14 residues. CDR3 sequence reads: CASSLEECGNTIYF. CDR3 nucleotides: TGTGCCAGCAGCTTAGAGGAATGTGGAAACACCATATATTTT.

This sequence joins TRBV30 and TRBJ1-2; D not certain. Germline CDR1 reads GTSNPN; CDR2 reads SVGIG (reference sequence). Trimming shortened V by 1 base and J by 1 base, and 10 bases separated the two germline ends. The CDR3 contains 14 residues. The chain's CDR3 is CAWSAKTRNYGYTF. CDR3 DNA sequence: TGTGCCTGGAGTGCCAAGACCCGTAACTATGGCTACACCTTC.

This chain links TRBV11-2 with TRBJ1-6; TRBD1 matches at 7 bases. Germline CDR1 is SGHAT and CDR2 is FQNNGV. This CDR3 has 15 amino acids. The junction had 3 bases not matched to a gene; V was cut back by 1 base and J by 6 bases. CDR3 sequence: CASSLARGSNSPLHF. CDR3 bases: TGTGCCAGCAGCTTAGCCAGGGGGTCTAATTCACCCCTCCACTTT.

V usage is TRBV6-2 or TRBV6-3 and J usage is TRBJ2-4; TRBD1 matches 8 bases. V was clipped by 0 bases and J by 1 base; unmatched bases: 5. This CDR3 has 17 residues. Germline V CDR1 and CDR2: MNHEY, SVGEGT. The CDR3 nucleotides are TGTGCCAGCAGTTACTCCTGGACAGGGTCTGCCAAAAACATTCAGTACTTC. This gives the protein CASSYSWTGSAKNIQYF.

J is TRBJ1-2 and V is TRBV18, with 9 bases fitting TRBD1. This CDR3 region has 16 residues. Looked up from germline, CDR1 is KGHSH and CDR2 is LQKENI. Trimming removed 5 bases from V and 0 bases from J; junction bases left unmatched: 7. The CDR3 is CASSTRQGDTNYGYTF. The CDR3 region has the DNA TGTGCCAGCTCAACCCGACAGGGGGATACTAACTATGGCTACACCTTC.

The chain has TRBV4-1 and TRBJ2-7; possible D gene TRBD1, 6 bases. The germline V and J ends were trimmed by 3 bases and 0 bases, with 12 bases remaining between them. CDR3 length equals 15 residues. Looked up from germline, CDR1 is MGHRA and CDR2 is YSYEKL. CDR3 in amino acids: CASSQRTASSYEQYF. The CDR3 DNA sequence: TGCGCCAGCAGCCAGAGGACAGCTAGCTCCTACGAGCAGTACTTC.

The chain carries TRBV6-5 and TRBJ1-5; D is possibly TRBD1 (5 bases). Trimming took off 5 bases at V and 2 bases at J, with 13 bases between the two ends. This CDR3 has 15 residues. Germline values: CDR1 MNHEY, CDR2 SVGAGI. Written as DNA, the CDR3 is TGTGCCAGCAGTCATGGAGGGGCGGGCAATCAGCCCCAGCATTTT. This codes for CASSHGGAGNQPQHF.

The chain links TRBV5-4 to TRBJ1-1; 7 bases map to TRBD1. The CDR3 runs 15 residues. The V and J ends lost 4 bases and 2 bases, in that order; junction bases with no gene match: 8. Germline CDR1 reads SGHNT; CDR2 reads YYREEE (reference sequence). CDR3 sequence reads: CASSPGGTVNTEAFF. CDR3 coding DNA: TGTGCCAGCAGCCCGGGGGGGACAGTAAACACTGAAGCTTTCTTT. The entire variable domain, with the rest obtained from reference TRBV5-4 and TRBJ1-1, is as follows: ETGVTQSPTHLIKTRGQQVTLRCSSQSGHNTVSWYQQALGQGPQFIFQYYREEENGRGNFPPRFSGLQFPNYSSELNVNALELDDSALYLCASSPGGTVNTEAFFGQGTRLTVV.